This is a list of T cell receptor beta chains from one sample in a study of T cell repertoires in cytomegalovirus infection. TCRdb redid the calling of the reads with MiXCR, one entry per CDR3 protein. There are about 300,000 distinct CDR3 sequences in the sample; around 25% occur only once, and approximately 13% lies in the top ten. Sequencing was done on a sample of PBMCs. The receptor set was obtained from a human donor in good health (CMV status not recorded). Some clones in this sample may be carry-over from other donors' samples. Both conserved end residues are part of each CDR3.

V gene: TRBV5-4
CDR3 protein: CASSLSGGRGTEAFF

V gene: TRBV6-6
CDR3 protein: CASSYSRGLAKNIQYF

V gene: TRBV29-1
CDR3 protein: CSVLTSSNQPQHF

V gene: TRBV29-1
CDR3 protein: CSVRQGQNQPQHF

V gene: TRBV2
CDR3 protein: CASSGTRGNQPQHF

V gene: TRBV5-1
CDR3 protein: CASSSRQGTSSEAFF

V gene: TRBV10-3
CDR3 protein: CAIGQTGADNSPLHF

V gene: TRBV29-1
CDR3 protein: CSVEGGRGADTQYF

V gene: TRBV7-2
CDR3 protein: CASSNDRVQPQHF

V gene: TRBV20-1
CDR3 protein: CSAPPDSYNEQFF

V gene: TRBV15
CDR3 protein: CATTAGRKNEQFF